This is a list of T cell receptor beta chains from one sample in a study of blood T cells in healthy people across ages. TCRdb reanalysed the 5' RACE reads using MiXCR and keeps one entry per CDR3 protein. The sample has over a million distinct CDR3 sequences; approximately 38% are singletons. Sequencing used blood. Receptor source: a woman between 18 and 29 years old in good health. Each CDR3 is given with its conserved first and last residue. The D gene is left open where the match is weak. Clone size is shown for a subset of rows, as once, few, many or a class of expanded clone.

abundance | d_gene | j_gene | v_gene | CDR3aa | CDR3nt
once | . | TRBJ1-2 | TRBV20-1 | CSARVERTDYGYTF | TGCAGTGCTAGAGTGGAGCGAACAGACTATGGCTACACCTTC
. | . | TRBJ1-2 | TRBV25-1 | CASSEWRGTTF | TGTGCCAGCAGTGAATGGCGGGGGACCACCTTC
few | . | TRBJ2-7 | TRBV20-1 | CSASRRGFRQVSYEQYF | TGCAGTGCTTCAAGAAGGGGCTTTAGACAGGTGTCCTACGAGCAGTACTTC
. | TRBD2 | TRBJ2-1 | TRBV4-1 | CASSQDHGTSGSDEQFF | TGCGCCAGCAGCCAAGATCATGGGACTAGCGGGAGTGATGAGCAGTTCTTC
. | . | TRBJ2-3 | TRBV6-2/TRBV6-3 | CASSYDSAYRTDTQYF | TGTGCCAGCAGTTACGATAGCGCCTACCGCACAGATACGCAGTATTTT
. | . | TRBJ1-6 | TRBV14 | CASSPIGGRNSPLHF | TGTGCCAGCAGCCCGATTGGGGGGCGGAATTCACCCCTCCACTTT
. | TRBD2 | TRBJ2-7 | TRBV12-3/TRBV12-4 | CASSFQTSPYYNEQYF | TGTGCCAGCAGTTTTCAGACTAGCCCATACTACAATGAGCAGTACTTC
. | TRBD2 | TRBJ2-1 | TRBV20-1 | CSARTSGRAVYNEQFF | TGCAGTGCTAGAACTAGCGGGAGGGCCGTCTACAATGAGCAGTTCTTC
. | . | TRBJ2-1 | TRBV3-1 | CASSHSPGSYEQFF | TGTGCCAGCAGCCATTCGCCGGGTTCCTACGAGCAGTTCTTC
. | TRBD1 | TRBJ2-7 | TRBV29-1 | CSAWTGESYEQYF | TGCAGCGCCTGGACAGGGGAGTCCTACGAGCAGTACTTC
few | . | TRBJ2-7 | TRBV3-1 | CASSQESARGLQYEQYF | TGTGCCAGCAGCCAAGAATCGGCCAGGGGACTACAGTACGAGCAGTACTTC
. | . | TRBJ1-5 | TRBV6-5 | CASGSQGGAGGPQHF | TGTGCCAGCGGCTCCCAAGGGGGGGCTGGTGGGCCCCAGCATTTT
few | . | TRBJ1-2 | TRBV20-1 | CPFRWKGYTF | TGCCCCTTCAGGTGGAAGGGCTACACCTTC
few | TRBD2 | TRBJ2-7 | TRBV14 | CASSQGPSGNFYEQYF | TGTGCCAGCAGCCAAGGACCTAGCGGAAACTTCTACGAGCAGTACTTC
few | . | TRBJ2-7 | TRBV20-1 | CSAREGPTHEQYF | TGCAGTGCTAGGGAAGGACCGACTCATGAGCAGTACTTC
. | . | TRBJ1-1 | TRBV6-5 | CASSRPGVATEAFF | TGTGCCAGCAGTCGACCAGGGGTGGCGACTGAAGCTTTCTTT
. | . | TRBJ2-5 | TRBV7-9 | CASRIGLASVLYF | TGTGCCAGCAGAATCGGTCTAGCGTCAGTTCTGTACTTC
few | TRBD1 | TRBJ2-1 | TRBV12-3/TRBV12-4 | CASSPGAGTGAYLGIYNEQFF | TGTGCCAGCAGTCCCGGGGCAGGGACAGGAGCCTATTTGGGGATTTACAATGAGCAGTTCTTC
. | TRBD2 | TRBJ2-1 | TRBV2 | CAIRGRGSSYNEQFF | TGTGCCATCCGTGGGAGGGGTTCCTCCTACAATGAGCAGTTCTTC
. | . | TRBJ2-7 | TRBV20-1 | CSAPHHRAPYEQYF | TGCAGTGCTCCTCACCACAGGGCCCCCTACGAGCAGTACTTC
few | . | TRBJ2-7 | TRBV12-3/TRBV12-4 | CASSQRFYEQYF | TGTGCCAGCAGCCAGCGGTTCTACGAGCAGTACTTC
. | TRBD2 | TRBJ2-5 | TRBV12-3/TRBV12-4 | CASSSWTSGAQETQYF | TGTGCCAGCAGTTCATGGACTAGCGGGGCTCAAGAGACCCAGTACTTC
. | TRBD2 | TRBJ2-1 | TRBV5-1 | CASSLGPGGASNEQFF | TGCGCCAGCAGCTTGGGCCCCGGGGGGGCCTCCAATGAGCAGTTCTTC
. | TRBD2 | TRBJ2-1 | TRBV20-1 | CSARSGGIAGTTNEQFF | TGCAGTGCTAGATCGGGGGGGATAGCGGGAACCACCAATGAGCAGTTCTTC
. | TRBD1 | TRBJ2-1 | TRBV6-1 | CASSPVGTGGTEQFF | TGTGCCAGCAGTCCTGTTGGGACAGGGGGCACTGAGCAGTTCTTC
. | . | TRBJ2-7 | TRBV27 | CASSPLTATYYEQYF | TGTGCCAGCAGTCCCCTGACGGCGACCTACTACGAGCAGTACTTC
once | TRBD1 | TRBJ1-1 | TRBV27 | CASSVRDRGKAFF | TGTGCCAGCAGTGTACGGGACAGGGGGAAAGCTTTCTTT
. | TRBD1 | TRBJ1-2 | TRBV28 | CASSHTGEEGYTF | TGTGCCAGCAGTCATACAGGGGAGGAGGGCTACACCTTC
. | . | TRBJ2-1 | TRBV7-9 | CASSRGPGDEQFF | TGTGCCAGCAGCCGCGGGCCAGGGGATGAGCAGTTCTTC
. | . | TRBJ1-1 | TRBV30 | CAWREPGRVNTEAFF | TGTGCCTGGAGAGAGCCCGGCAGGGTGAACACTGAAGCTTTCTTT
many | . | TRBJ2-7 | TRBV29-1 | CSVEDSGLAFGEQYF | TGCAGCGTTGAAGATTCGGGGCTCGCCTTCGGGGAGCAGTACTTC
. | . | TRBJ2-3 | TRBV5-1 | CASSNSRAEDTQYF | TGCGCCAGCAGCAACTCGAGGGCGGAAGATACGCAGTATTTT
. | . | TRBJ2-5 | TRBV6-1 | CASSEFWGGGETQYF | TGTGCCAGCAGTGAATTTTGGGGAGGCGGGGAGACCCAGTACTTC
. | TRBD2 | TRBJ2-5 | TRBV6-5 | CASRETSGWAETQYF | TGTGCCAGCAGGGAAACTAGCGGGTGGGCGGAGACCCAGTACTTC
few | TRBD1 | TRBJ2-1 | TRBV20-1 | CSAKTGSYNEQFF | TGCAGTGCTAAGACAGGGTCCTACAATGAGCAGTTCTTC
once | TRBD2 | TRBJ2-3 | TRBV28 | CASSSGGVSTDTQYF | TGTGCCAGCAGTTCGGGGGGGGTTAGCACAGATACGCAGTATTTT